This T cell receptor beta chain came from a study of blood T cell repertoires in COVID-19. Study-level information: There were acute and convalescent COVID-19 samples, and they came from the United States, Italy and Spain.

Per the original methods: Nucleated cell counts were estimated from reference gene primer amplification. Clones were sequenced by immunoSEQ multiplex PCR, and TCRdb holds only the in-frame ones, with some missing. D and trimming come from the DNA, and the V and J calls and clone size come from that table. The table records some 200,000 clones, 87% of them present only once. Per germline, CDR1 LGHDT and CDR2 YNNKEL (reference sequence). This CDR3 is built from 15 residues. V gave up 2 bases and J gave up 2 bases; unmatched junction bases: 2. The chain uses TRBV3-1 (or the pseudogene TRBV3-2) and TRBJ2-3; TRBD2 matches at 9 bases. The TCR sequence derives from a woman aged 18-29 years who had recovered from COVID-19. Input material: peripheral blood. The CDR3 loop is CASSQRGRATDTQYF. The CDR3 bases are TGTGCCAGCAGCCAACGCGGGAGGGCCACAGATACGCAGTATTTT.